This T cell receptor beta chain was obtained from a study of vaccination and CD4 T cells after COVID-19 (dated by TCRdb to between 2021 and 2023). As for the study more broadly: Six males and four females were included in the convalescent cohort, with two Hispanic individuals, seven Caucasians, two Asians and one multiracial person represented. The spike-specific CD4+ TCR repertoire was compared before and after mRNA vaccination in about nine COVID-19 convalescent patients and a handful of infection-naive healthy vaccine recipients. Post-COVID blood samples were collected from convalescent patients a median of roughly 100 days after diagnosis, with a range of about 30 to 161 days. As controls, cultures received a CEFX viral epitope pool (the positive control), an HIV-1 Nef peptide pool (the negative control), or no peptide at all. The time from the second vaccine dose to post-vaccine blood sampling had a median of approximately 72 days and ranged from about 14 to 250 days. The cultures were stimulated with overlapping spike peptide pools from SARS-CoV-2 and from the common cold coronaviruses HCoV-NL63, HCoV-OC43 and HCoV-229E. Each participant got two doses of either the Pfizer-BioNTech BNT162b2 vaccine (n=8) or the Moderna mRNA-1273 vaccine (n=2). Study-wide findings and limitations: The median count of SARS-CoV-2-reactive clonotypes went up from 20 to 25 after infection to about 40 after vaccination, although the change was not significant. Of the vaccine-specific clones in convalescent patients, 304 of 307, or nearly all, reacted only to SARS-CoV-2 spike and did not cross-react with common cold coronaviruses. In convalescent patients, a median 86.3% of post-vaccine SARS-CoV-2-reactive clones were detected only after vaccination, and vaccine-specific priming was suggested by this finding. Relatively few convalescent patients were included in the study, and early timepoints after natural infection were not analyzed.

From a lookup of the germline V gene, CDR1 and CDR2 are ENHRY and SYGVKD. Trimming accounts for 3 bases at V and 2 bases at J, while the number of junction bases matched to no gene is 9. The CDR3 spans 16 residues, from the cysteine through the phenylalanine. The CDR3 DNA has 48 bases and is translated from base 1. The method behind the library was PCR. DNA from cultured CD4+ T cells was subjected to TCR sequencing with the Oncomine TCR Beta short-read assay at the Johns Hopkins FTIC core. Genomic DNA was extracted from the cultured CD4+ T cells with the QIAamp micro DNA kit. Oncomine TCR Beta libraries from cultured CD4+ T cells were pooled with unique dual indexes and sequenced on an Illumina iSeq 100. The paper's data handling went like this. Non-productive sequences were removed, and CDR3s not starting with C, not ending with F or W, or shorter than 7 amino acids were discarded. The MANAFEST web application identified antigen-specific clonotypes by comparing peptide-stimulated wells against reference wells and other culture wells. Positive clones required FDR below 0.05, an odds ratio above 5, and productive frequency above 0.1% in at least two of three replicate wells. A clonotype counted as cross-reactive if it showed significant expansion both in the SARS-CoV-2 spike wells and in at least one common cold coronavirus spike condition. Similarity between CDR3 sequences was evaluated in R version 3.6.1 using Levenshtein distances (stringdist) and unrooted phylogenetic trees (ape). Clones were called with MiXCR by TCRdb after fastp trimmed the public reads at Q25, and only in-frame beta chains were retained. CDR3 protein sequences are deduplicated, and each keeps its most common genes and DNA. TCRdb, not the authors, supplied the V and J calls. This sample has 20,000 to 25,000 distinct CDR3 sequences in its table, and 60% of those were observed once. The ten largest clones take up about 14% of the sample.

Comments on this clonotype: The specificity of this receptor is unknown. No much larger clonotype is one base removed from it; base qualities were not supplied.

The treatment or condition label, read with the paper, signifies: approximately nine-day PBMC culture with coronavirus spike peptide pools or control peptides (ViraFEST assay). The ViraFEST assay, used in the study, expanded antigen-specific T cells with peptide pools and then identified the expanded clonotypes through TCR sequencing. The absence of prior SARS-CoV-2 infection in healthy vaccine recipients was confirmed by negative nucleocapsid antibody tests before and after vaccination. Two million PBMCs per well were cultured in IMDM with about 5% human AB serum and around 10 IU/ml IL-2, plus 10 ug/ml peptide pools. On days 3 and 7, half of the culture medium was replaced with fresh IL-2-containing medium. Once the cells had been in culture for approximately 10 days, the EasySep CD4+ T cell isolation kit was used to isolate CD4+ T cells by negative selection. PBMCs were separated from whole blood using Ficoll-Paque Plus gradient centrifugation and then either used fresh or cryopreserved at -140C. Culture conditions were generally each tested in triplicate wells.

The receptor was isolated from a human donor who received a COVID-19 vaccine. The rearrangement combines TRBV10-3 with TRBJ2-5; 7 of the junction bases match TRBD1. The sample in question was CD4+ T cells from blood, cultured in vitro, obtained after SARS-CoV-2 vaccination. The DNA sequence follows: TGTGCCATCAGTGATCCCTCAGGGGGTTTTCAAGAGACCCAGTACTTC. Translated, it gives CAISDPSGGFQETQYF.